One sample yielded the 5 T cell receptor beta chains listed below, sequenced in a study of blood T cell repertoires in COVID-19. Clones were sequenced by immunoSEQ multiplex PCR, and TCRdb holds only the in-frame ones, with some missing. The table lists 200,000 to 250,000 clones, 70% to 85% of them singletons, with approximately 3.6% in the top ten. The sequencing input was PBMCs or T cells enriched from blood (not recorded which). These receptors were obtained from a woman in her sixties or seventies who had recovered from COVID-19.

The V and J genes are TRBV4-2 and TRBJ2-1; 8 bases match TRBD2. The germline CDR1 and CDR2 sequences are LGHNA and YNFKEQ. This CDR3 comprises 17 residues. V dropped 0 bases and J dropped 2; count of bases not matched to a gene: 6. The CDR3 is CASSQDLDGRAYNEQFF. The CDR3 DNA reads as TGTGCCAGCAGCCAAGATCTGGACGGGAGGGCCTACAATGAGCAGTTCTTC.

The J gene is TRBJ1-1, the V gene TRBV18, with unresolved D. Germline CDR1 and CDR2: KGHSH and LQKENI. Trimming shortened V by 2 bases and J by 2 bases, and 15 bases separated the two germline ends. The CDR3 loop spans 16 amino acids. The CDR3 protein is CASSPLTKTENTEAFF. CDR3 DNA sequence: TGTGCCAGCTCACCATTAACGAAAACAGAAAACACTGAAGCTTTCTTT.

The chain couples TRBV30 to TRBJ1-1; D is undetermined. This CDR3 is 13 amino acids long. CDR1 and CDR2 (germline): GTSNPN, SVGIG (reference sequence). With 3 bases removed from V and 0 bases from J, the gap between germline ends came to 8 bases. Here the CDR3 DNA reads TGTGCCTGGAGCCCACACATGAACACTGAAGCTTTCTTT. It specifies CAWSPHMNTEAFF. Complete variable domain (other parts from reference TRBV30 and TRBJ1-1): SQTIHQWPATLVQPVGSPLSLECTVEGTSNPNLYWYRQAAGRGLQLLFYSVGIGQISSEVPQNLSASRPQDRQFILSSKKLLLSDSGFYLCAWSPHMNTEAFFGQGTRLTVV.

The rearrangement links TRBV6-2 or TRBV6-3 to TRBJ1-2, with D perhaps matching TRBD1 (6 bases). V was trimmed by 5 bases and J by 4 bases, leaving 11 bases between them. This CDR3 contains 13 residues. Germline-derived CDR1 and CDR2 are MNHEY and SVGEGT. Here the CDR3 DNA reads TGTGCCAGCAGTGCTGGACAGATCTATGGCTACACCTTC. Encoded protein: CASSAGQIYGYTF.

The chain employs TRBV7-9 and TRBJ2-4; D is possibly TRBD2 (5 bases). With 4 bases removed from V and 4 bases from J, the gap between germline ends came to 14 bases. Germline assignment: CDR1 SEHNR and CDR2 FQNEAQ (reference sequence). The CDR3 extends over 15 amino acids. In nucleotides, the CDR3 is TGTGCCAGCAGCTCCCTGGAGGCGGTTAAAAACATTCAGTACTTC. It encodes CASSSLEAVKNIQYF.